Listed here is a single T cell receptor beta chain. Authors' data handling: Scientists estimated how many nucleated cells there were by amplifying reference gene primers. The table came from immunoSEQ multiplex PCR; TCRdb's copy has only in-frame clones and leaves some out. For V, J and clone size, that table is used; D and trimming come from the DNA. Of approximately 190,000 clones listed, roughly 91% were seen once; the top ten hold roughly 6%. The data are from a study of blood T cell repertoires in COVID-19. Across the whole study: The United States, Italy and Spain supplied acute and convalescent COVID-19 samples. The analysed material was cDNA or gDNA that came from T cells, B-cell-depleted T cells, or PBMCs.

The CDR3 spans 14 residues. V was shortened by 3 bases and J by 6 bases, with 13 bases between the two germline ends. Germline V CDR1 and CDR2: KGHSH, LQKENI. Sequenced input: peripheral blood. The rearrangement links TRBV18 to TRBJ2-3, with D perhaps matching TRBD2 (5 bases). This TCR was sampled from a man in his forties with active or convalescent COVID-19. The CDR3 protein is CASSPRSGEDTQYF. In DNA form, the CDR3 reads TGTGCCAGCTCACCTCGTTCTGGGGAGGATACGCAGTATTTT.